The 21 T cell receptor beta chains given below trace back to one sample, sequenced in a study of T-cell reconstitution after alpha-beta-depleted transplantation in children. During its preparation, the TCRbeta library received unique molecular identifiers. From the PCR reads, TCRdb called clonotypes with MiXCR, one entry per CDR3 protein. The sample consists of approximately 250,000 distinct CDR3 sequences, about 26% of them appearing once. The sample consisted of PBMCs, taken before TCRalphabeta/CD19-depleted stem cell transplant. These receptor sequences come from a girl aged 2 to 10 with Fanconi anemia, due to receive a stem cell transplant.

This clonotype was seen ten or more times. The genes are TRBV4-1 and TRBJ1-1, with a tentative D call TRBD1 (6 bases). Trimming took 4 bases from V and 6 from J, leaving 12 bases between them. Germline CDR1 is MGHRA and CDR2 is YSYEKL. The CDR3 totals 13 residues. The CDR3 reads CASSPQGMAEAFF. The CDR3 DNA reads as TGCGCCAGCAGCCCACAGGGAATGGCTGAAGCTTTCTTT.

The chain has TRBV29-1 and TRBJ2-3; TRBD1 matches 8 bases. The germline gives CDR1 SQVTM, CDR2 ANQGSEA. CDR3 length: 12 residues. Losses at the gene ends were 6 bases for V and 9 bases for J; bases not matched to a gene: 8. CDR3 amino acids: CSVDSTGETQYF. For the CDR3, the DNA is TGCAGCGTAGACTCGACAGGGGAGACGCAGTATTTT.

This clonotype was seen repeatedly, ten times or more. The chain links TRBV29-1 to TRBJ2-3; D unclear. The CDR3 sequence is 10 residues long. The germline V gene encodes CDR1 SQVTM and CDR2 ANQGSEA. V was pared by 8 bases and J by 8 bases, with 11 bases between. The CDR3 reads CSTGLTTQYF. CDR3 DNA sequence: TGCAGCACTGGCTTGACTACGCAGTATTTT.

V usage is TRBV7-9 and J usage is TRBJ2-7; TRBD2 matches at 8 bases. V gave up 4 bases and J gave up 2 bases; unmatched junction bases: 4. Germline lookup yields CDR1 SEHNR and CDR2 FQNEAQ (reference sequence). There are 14 residues in the CDR3. The CDR3 region is CASSYAGLAYEQYF. CDR3 in DNA: TGTGCCAGCAGCTACGCGGGACTAGCCTACGAGCAGTACTTC.

There are a few counts of this clonotype. This chain connects TRBV20-1 to TRBJ1-5, with TRBD1 matching 7 bases. The germline CDR1 and CDR2 sequences are DFQATT and SNEGSKA (reference sequence). The CDR3 contains 12 residues. V dropped 6 bases and J dropped 7; count of bases not matched to a gene: 6. This CDR3 reads CSANRGSQPQHF. CDR3 nucleotides: TGCAGTGCAAACAGGGGAAGCCAGCCCCAGCATTTT.

The chain carries TRBV9 and TRBJ2-6; weak D call: TRBD1 (6 bases). The CDR3 loop spans 15 amino acids. The germline gives CDR1 SGDLS, CDR2 YYNGEE. Trimming removed 4 bases at V and 4 bases at J, with 12 bases between. CDR3 sequence reads: CASSPTGTGANVLTF. DNA of the CDR3: TGTGCCAGCAGCCCAACAGGGACCGGGGCCAACGTCCTGACTTTC.

This clonotype was observed many times. This rearrangement joins TRBV10-3 to TRBJ2-7; 7 nucleotides match TRBD1. This CDR3 is built from 13 residues. Trimming at V came to 2 bases and at J to 8 bases, leaving 6 bases not matched to a gene. Looked up from germline, CDR1 is ENHRY and CDR2 is SYGVKD. CDR3: CAISEPGTEKQYF. The CDR3 DNA is TGTGCCATCAGTGAGCCCGGGACAGAAAAGCAGTACTTC.

This chain joins TRBV7-7 and TRBJ2-1; 14 bases are shared with TRBD2. The germline gives CDR1 SSHAT, CDR2 FNYEAQ (reference sequence). Trimming took 5 bases from V and 4 from J; bases not matched to a gene: 7. The CDR3 covers 17 residues. CDR3 loop: CASSPGTSGGLYNEQFF. For the CDR3, the DNA is TGTGCCAGCAGCCCCGGGACTAGCGGGGGACTGTACAATGAGCAGTTCTTC.

The sample holds many counts of this clonotype. The gene calls are TRBV25-1 and TRBJ2-1; D is undetermined. This CDR3 spans 14 amino acids. V lost 2 bases and J lost 4, with 9 bases in between. Germline V gene data show CDR1 as MGHDK and CDR2 as SYGVNS. Here the CDR3 DNA reads TGTGCCAGCAGTGAACCGAGGTTTTACAATGAGCAGTTCTTC. This encodes CASSEPRFYNEQFF.

The chain couples TRBV7-2 to TRBJ2-3, with 8 bases that match TRBD2. Germline V lookup: CDR1 SGHTA, CDR2 FQGNSA. The CDR3 sequence is 17 residues long. Losses at the gene ends were 5 bases for V and 0 bases for J; bases not matched to a gene: 10. CDR3 protein: CASSVGLAVPSTDTQYF. The DNA of the CDR3 is TGTGCCAGCAGCGTTGGACTAGCAGTCCCTAGCACAGATACGCAGTATTTT.

This clonotype has only a few counts. The chain links TRBV20-1 to TRBJ2-5; D call uncertain. The CDR3 loop spans 12 amino acids. The V end was cut by 3 bases, the J end by 1 base, with 6 bases between. Germline CDR1 DFQATT, CDR2 SNEGSKA (reference sequence). The CDR3 bases are TGCAGTGCTAGTTCCAGCCAAGAGACCCAGTACTTC. Protein sequence: CSASSSQETQYF.

This clonotype was recorded only once. The chain couples TRBV7-2 to TRBJ2-7; TRBD1 or TRBD2 may be the D gene (5 bases each). The length of the CDR3 is 15 residues. Deletions cut 4 bases from V and 4 bases from J, with 17 bases between. Germline-derived CDR1 and CDR2 are SGHTA and FQGNSA. CDR3 coding DNA: TGTGCCAGCAGCTATTTGGCAGGGAGAGGATACGAGCAGTACTTC. Translated: CASSYLAGRGYEQYF. The entire variable domain, with the rest obtained from reference TRBV7-2 and TRBJ2-7, is as follows: GAGVSQSPSNKVTEKGKDVELRCDPISGHTALYWYRQSLGQGLEFLIYFQGNSAPDKSGLPSDRFSAERTGGSVSTLTIQRTQQEDSAVYLCASSYLAGRGYEQYFGPGTRLTVT.

The chain links TRBV5-6 to TRBJ2-5, with 11 bases identical to TRBD2. V shed 2 bases and J 2 bases; nucleotides not matched to a gene: 5. Germline V gene lookup returns CDR1 SGHDT and CDR2 YYEEEE. The CDR3 sequence is 16 residues long. As DNA, the CDR3 is TGTGCCAGCAGCTTTGTGGCTAGCGGGGGGCAAGAGACCCAGTACTTC. The encoded protein is CASSFVASGGQETQYF. Full variable domain (rest looked up from reference TRBV5-6 and TRBJ2-5): DAGVTQSPTHLIKTRGQQVTLRCSPKSGHDTVSWYQQALGQGPQFIFQYYEEEERQRGNFPDRFSGHQFPNYSSELNVNALLLGDSALYLCASSFVASGGQETQYFGPGTRLLVL.

This clonotype has more than one count but fewer than ten. The genes are TRBV20-1 and TRBJ2-1, with D possibly being TRBD1 or TRBD2 (5 bases each). Trimming removed 3 bases from V and 9 bases from J, with 18 bases in between. Germline V lookup: CDR1 DFQATT, CDR2 SNEGSKA (reference sequence). There are 14 residues in the CDR3. CDR3 DNA: TGCAGTGCTAGTAGAGGGTGGACAATGGGTGAGCAGTTCTTC. Translated: CSASRGWTMGEQFF.

The sample holds many counts of this clonotype. V is TRBV29-1 and J is TRBJ2-7; TRBD2 aligns across 12 bases. V shed 6 bases, J shed 0 bases, and the junction held 12 bases outside the gene matches. The V gene's germline CDR1 is SQVTM and CDR2 ANQGSEA. The CDR3 is 17 amino acids. The CDR3 protein is CSVVASGRAFSSYEQYF. The CDR3 coding sequence is TGCAGCGTCGTCGCTAGCGGGAGGGCTTTCAGCTCCTACGAGCAGTACTTC.

J is TRBJ2-2 and V is TRBV7-3, with TRBD2 identical over 7 bases. V shed 4 bases and J 0 bases; nucleotides not matched to a gene: 5. This CDR3 comprises 16 residues. Germline V lookup: CDR1 SGHTA, CDR2 FQGTGA. The CDR3 loop is CASSSSGTTNTGELFF. As DNA, the CDR3 is TGTGCCAGCAGCTCTTCCGGGACTACGAACACCGGGGAGCTGTTTTTT. Full variable domain (remainder filled in from reference TRBV7-3 and TRBJ2-2): GAGVSQTPSNKVTEKGKYVELRCDPISGHTALYWYRQSLGQGPEFLIYFQGTGAADDSGLPNDRFFAVRPEGSVSTLKIQRTERGDSAVYLCASSSSGTTNTGELFFGEGSRLTVL.

The chain is built from TRBV11-2 and TRBJ1-1, with 9 bases aligning to TRBD1. The CDR3 length is 15 residues. Germline V gives CDR1 SGHAT, CDR2 FQNNGV. The trim removed 5 bases at V and 7 bases at J, leaving 11 bases unmatched. CDR3 in DNA: TGTGCCAGCAGCCTAAGGTCGGGACAGGGAGGTGAAGCTTTCTTT. Translation gives CASSLRSGQGGEAFF. Full variable domain (missing parts from reference TRBV11-2 and TRBJ1-1): EAGVAQSPRYKIIEKRQSVAFWCNPISGHATLYWYQQILGQGPKLLIQFQNNGVVDDSQLPKDRFSAERLKGVDSTLKIQPAKLEDSAVYLCASSLRSGQGGEAFFGQGTRLTVV.

This clonotype occurred once. The chain is built from TRBV24-1 and TRBJ2-2; 7 bases fit TRBD2. The CDR3 is 14 residues long. The ends lost 10 bases at V and 4 bases at J; junction bases unmatched: 8. Germline CDR1 KGHDR, CDR2 SFDVKD. The CDR3 DNA reads as TGTGCCACTGCCGAGATAGCGGGCACCGGGGAGCTGTTTTTT. As protein: CATAEIAGTGELFF.

The CDR3, as DNA: TGTGCCAGCAGCCCCGTGACAGGAGTAAACATTCAGTACTTC. Translating gives CASSPVTGVNIQYF. The chain is built from TRBV7-8 and TRBJ2-4, with D perhaps TRBD1 (6 bases). Trimming took off 5 bases at V and 6 bases at J, with 14 bases between the two ends. The V gene's germline CDR1 is SGHVS and CDR2 FQNEAQ. The CDR3 has 14 residues. Variable domain in full (rest from reference TRBV7-8 and TRBJ2-4): GAGVSQSPRYKVAKRGQDVALRCDPISGHVSLFWYQQALGQGPEFLTYFQNEAQLDKSGLPSDRFFAERPEGSVSTLKIQRTQQEDSAVYLCASSPVTGVNIQYFGAGTRLSVL.

This clonotype appeared a few times. The chain joins TRBV6-1 to TRBJ1-4; no firm D call. Trimming stripped 6 bases from V and 9 bases from J, with 17 bases between. CDR1 is MNHNS and CDR2 is SASEGT in the germline V gene. The CDR3 sequence is 14 residues long. This CDR3 is CASRPSGSPQKLFF. CDR3 coding DNA: TGTGCCAGCAGGCCGAGCGGGAGCCCCCAAAAACTGTTTTTT.

This chain links TRBV29-1 with TRBJ2-2; D perhaps matches TRBD1 (5 bases). The CDR3 contains 14 residues. Germline V lookup: CDR1 SQVTM, CDR2 ANQGSEA. The V end lost 6 bases, the J end lost 2 bases, and 13 bases lay between the germline ends. CDR3 sequence reads: CSVARGHNTGELFF. The CDR3 nucleotides are TGCAGCGTGGCACGAGGACATAACACCGGGGAGCTGTTTTTT.